The clone carrying this T cell receptor beta chain was counted many times. What it binds is not known. This sample stems from a study of CD8 T cells in ankylosing spondylitis. Study-wide points: Disease-linked clones had a CD8+ phenotype and relatively low frequency in peripheral blood. A TCR beta motif of under 10 highly homologous variants appeared characteristic of ankylosing spondylitis blood. Disease-linked clones reportedly showed significant enrichment in matched ankylosing spondylitis synovial fluid. Earlier literature documents some of the motif variants in reactive arthritis synovial fluid and blood.

The CDR3 runs to 15 residues. Per germline, CDR1 MDHEN and CDR2 SYDVKM. The ends lost 5 bases at V and 2 bases at J; junction bases unmatched: 5. Construction of TCR beta libraries was performed using quantitative 5'-RACE with molecular barcodes. Each CDR3 protein is one row after TCRdb ran MiXCR on the 5' RACE reads. Of about 510,000 distinct CDR3 sequences listed, approximately 5% are singletons. The source of this sequence is a male donor with ankylosing spondylitis. The sequencing input was blood, either unsorted or a sorted T cell fraction (not recorded which). This chain links TRBV28 with TRBJ2-7, with 11 bases aligning to TRBD2. The CDR3 DNA is TGTGCCAGCAGTCCCCCGGGACTAGCGGCCTACGAGCAGTACTTC. Amino acid sequence: CASSPPGLAAYEQYF.